These T cell receptor beta chains were read from a single sample in a study of Ad26.COV2.S vaccination and SARS-CoV-2 variants. Method: immunoSEQ multiplex PCR; TCRdb's copy keeps in-frame clones and lacks some. The sample records about 140,000 clones, 86% being singletons. The material sequenced was peripheral blood, taken after recovery from COVID-19. Receptors originate from a human donor who had recovered from COVID-19. Each CDR3 is given with its conserved first and last residue. D genes are given only for firm matches. Rows give clone size only sometimes, using once, few, many, or a class for an expanded clone.

TRBV27	-	TRBJ2-7	-	CASSLKGTYYEQYF	TGTGCCAGCAGTTTAAAGGGAACCTACTACGAGCAGTACTTC
TRBV28	-	TRBJ1-1	-	CATHEGMNTEAFF	TGTGCTACTCACGAGGGGATGAACACTGAAGCTTTCTTT
TRBV2	-	TRBJ1-2	-	CASREWVGSTYGYTF	TGTGCCAGCAGAGAATGGGTCGGCAGCACCTATGGCTACACCTTC
TRBV5-6	TRBD2	TRBJ2-7	-	CASSLWGTTYEQYF	TGTGCCAGCAGCTTGTGGGGGACTACCTACGAGCAGTACTTC
TRBV19	TRBD1	TRBJ1-1	-	CASRTGLNTEAFF	TGTGCCAGTCGGACAGGCCTGAACACTGAAGCTTTCTTT
TRBV28	-	TRBJ1-5	once	CASTPNFPHQPQHF	TGTGCCAGCACCCCGAATTTCCCGCATCAGCCCCAGCATTTT
TRBV6-2/TRBV6-3	-	TRBJ1-1	-	CASSYGSGTEAFF	TGTGCCAGCAGTTACGGAAGCGGCACTGAAGCTTTCTTT
TRBV6-2/TRBV6-3	-	TRBJ1-3	-	CASSYPTSGSNTIYF	TGTGCCAGCAGTTACCCAACCTCCGGGTCAAACACCATATATTTT
TRBV27	-	TRBJ1-2	-	CASSFDGNNYGYTF	TGTGCCAGCAGTTTTGATGGCAATAACTATGGCTACACCTTC
TRBV5-6	-	TRBJ1-2	-	CASSPIDRSSNYGYTF	TGTGCCAGCAGCCCAATCGACAGATCCTCTAACTATGGCTACACCTTC
TRBV27	-	TRBJ2-3	-	CASRLSDTQYF	TGTGCCAGCAGATTATCAGATACGCAGTATTTT
TRBV4-3	TRBD2	TRBJ2-1	-	CASSPGLAGSYNEQFF	TGCGCCAGCAGCCCAGGACTAGCGGGCTCCTACAATGAGCAGTTCTTC
TRBV6-2/TRBV6-3	-	TRBJ2-6	-	CASSYSKGTGANVLTF	TGTGCCAGCAGTTACTCGAAGGGTACTGGGGCCAACGTCCTGACTTTC
TRBV7-2	-	TRBJ2-5	-	CASSKRGAKETQYF	TGTGCCAGCAGCAAGAGGGGGGCCAAGGAGACCCAGTACTTC
TRBV6-2/TRBV6-3	TRBD1	TRBJ1-6	-	CASSFHPGTGGSYNSPLHF	TGTGCCAGCAGTTTTCACCCCGGGACAGGGGGCTCCTATAATTCACCCCTCCACTTT
TRBV5-1	-	TRBJ2-2	-	CASSLVWGHTGELFF	TGCGCCAGCAGCTTGGTGTGGGGACACACCGGGGAGCTGTTTTTT
TRBV11-2	-	TRBJ2-1	few	CASSLGQGPYNEQFF	TGTGCCAGCAGCTTAGGGCAGGGGCCCTACAATGAGCAGTTCTTC
TRBV4-3	TRBD2	TRBJ2-1	-	CASSLLAGANNEQFF	TGCGCCAGCAGCCTGTTAGCGGGGGCAAACAATGAGCAGTTCTTC
TRBV4-3	-	TRBJ1-3	medium-sized	CASSQAVRGAGNTIYF	TGCGCCAGCAGCCAAGCTGTCCGGGGCGCTGGAAACACCATATATTTT
TRBV5-1	-	TRBJ1-1	once	CASSFRGTGTEAFF	TGCGCCAGCAGCTTCAGGGGCACCGGGACTGAAGCTTTCTTT
TRBV6-2/TRBV6-3	TRBD1	TRBJ1-2	few	CASSYGDSTIYGYTF	TGTGCCAGCAGTTACGGGGACAGTACGATCTATGGCTACACCTTC
TRBV4-3	-	TRBJ2-6	-	CASSPVGGGANVLTF	TGCGCCAGCAGCCCGGTCGGCGGGGGGGCCAACGTCCTGACTTTC
TRBV7-6	TRBD1	TRBJ2-3	-	CASSLATGQVTDTQYF	TGTGCCAGCAGCTTAGCTACAGGACAGGTCACAGATACGCAGTATTTT
TRBV7-2	TRBD1	TRBJ2-7	-	CASSPRTGFYEQYF	TGTGCCAGCAGCCCCCGGACAGGTTTCTACGAGCAGTACTTC
TRBV15	-	TRBJ2-5	-	CATSRDGGQYF	TGTGCCACCAGCCGAGACGGGGGCCAGTACTTC
TRBV5-1	TRBD2	TRBJ2-2	-	CASSLGTSGGILNTGELFF	TGCGCCAGCAGCTTGGGGACTAGCGGGGGGATACTCAACACCGGGGAGCTGTTTTTT
TRBV27	TRBD1	TRBJ1-4	-	CASRTQGGSINEKLFF	TGTGCCAGCAGAACACAGGGGGGGTCCATTAATGAAAAACTGTTTTTT
TRBV27	-	TRBJ2-2	-	CASSPGTAAGELFF	TGTGCCAGCAGTCCTGGGACGGCGGCCGGGGAGCTGTTTTTT
TRBV5-4	-	TRBJ2-3	-	CASSFRDSTDTQYF	TGTGCCAGCAGCTTCCGGGACAGCACAGATACGCAGTATTTT
TRBV3-1/TRBV3-2	-	TRBJ1-1	-	CASSQGAVMNTEAFF	TGTGCCAGCAGCCAAGGGGCTGTCATGAACACTGAAGCTTTCTTT
TRBV27	TRBD2	TRBJ2-1	once	CASSLGLAGDEQFF	TGTGCCAGCAGTTTGGGACTAGCGGGGGATGAGCAGTTCTTC
TRBV28	TRBD1	TRBJ1-1	-	CATYGQGMNTEAFF	TGTGCCACCTATGGACAGGGAATGAACACTGAAGCTTTCTTT
TRBV7-2	-	TRBJ2-3	-	CASSLSTDTQYF	TGTGCCAGCAGCCTATCCACAGATACGCAGTATTTT
TRBV4-3	-	TRBJ1-5	-	CASSQGQHQPQHF	TGCGCCAGCAGCCAAGGGCAGCATCAGCCCCAGCATTTT
TRBV4-3	TRBD1	TRBJ1-1	-	CASSQTGTETTNTEAFF	TGCGCCAGCAGCCAAACCGGGACAGAGACAACGAACACTGAAGCTTTCTTT
TRBV3-1/TRBV3-2	-	TRBJ2-1	-	CASSLQGQQFF	TGTGCCAGCAGCCTACAGGGCCAGCAGTTCTTC
TRBV2	TRBD1	TRBJ1-3	-	CASSEGTGSYTIYF	TGTGCCAGCAGTGAAGGGACAGGGTCATACACCATATATTTT
TRBV5-6	-	TRBJ2-3	once	CASSSVGVTMADTQYF	TGTGCCAGCAGCTCGGTCGGTGTTACTATGGCAGATACGCAGTATTTT
TRBV27	-	TRBJ2-3	-	CASSSRGGAGTDTQYF	TGTGCCAGCAGTAGTAGAGGGGGGGCCGGGACAGATACGCAGTATTTT
TRBV13	TRBD1	TRBJ2-1	-	CASSSGTGVAYNEQFF	TGTGCCAGCAGCTCCGGGACAGGGGTTGCCTACAATGAGCAGTTCTTC
TRBV5-4	-	TRBJ2-6	-	CASSFTTGANVLTF	TGTGCCAGCAGCTTCACAACTGGGGCCAACGTCCTGACTTTC
TRBV11-3	-	TRBJ2-7	-	CASSCWGEVYEQYF	TGTGCCAGCAGCTGCTGGGGGGAGGTTTACGAGCAGTACTTC
TRBV14	-	TRBJ2-7	-	CASSQARPPYEQYF	TGTGCCAGCAGCCAAGCCAGGCCTCCCTACGAGCAGTACTTC
TRBV5-1	TRBD2	TRBJ2-1	-	CARGGIGNNEQFF	TGCGCCAGGGGAGGGATAGGAAACAATGAGCAGTTCTTC
TRBV12-3/TRBV12-4	-	TRBJ2-7	-	CASRGNSYEQYF	TGTGCCAGCAGGGGGAACTCCTACGAGCAGTACTTC
TRBV5-1	-	TRBJ1-4	-	CASSSRASDEKLFF	TGCGCCAGCAGCTCCCGGGCCTCGGATGAAAAACTGTTTTTT
TRBV21-1	-	TRBJ2-3	-	CASSKILRGSTDTQYF	TGTGCCAGCAGCAAGATTCTCCGGGGCAGCACAGATACGCAGTATTTT
TRBV18	TRBD2	TRBJ2-3	-	CASSPTSARDTQYF	TGTGCCAGCTCACCTACTAGCGCTCGGGATACGCAGTATTTT
TRBV5-1	TRBD2	TRBJ2-7	-	CASSRGTSGGAASYEQYF	TGCGCCAGCAGTCGCGGGACTAGCGGGGGGGCCGCTTCCTACGAGCAGTACTTC
TRBV7-2	TRBD2	TRBJ2-7	-	CASSFSGGSYEQYF	TGTGCCAGCAGCTTTAGCGGGGGGTCCTACGAGCAGTACTTC
TRBV2	TRBD1	TRBJ1-1	-	CASSPGQGFTEAFF	TGTGCCAGCTCTCCGGGACAGGGTTTCACTGAAGCTTTCTTT
TRBV29-1	-	TRBJ1-5	few	CSVGLGPSNQPQHF	TGCAGCGTTGGGCTGGGACCCAGCAATCAGCCCCAGCATTTT
TRBV18	TRBD1	TRBJ1-6	-	CASSPYRTGEDSPLHF	TGTGCCAGCTCACCATACAGGACAGGGGAAGATTCACCCCTCCACTTT
TRBV4-3	TRBD2	TRBJ2-1	-	CASSQVFGGGSSYNEQFF	TGCGCCAGCAGCCAAGTATTTGGGGGGGGGAGCTCCTACAATGAGCAGTTCTTC
TRBV29-1	-	TRBJ1-2	-	CSVEDRGIDYGYTF	TGCAGCGTTGAAGATCGGGGAATTGACTATGGCTACACCTTC
TRBV2	TRBD1	TRBJ1-1	-	CASSRQGTTEAFF	TGTGCCAGCAGTAGACAGGGTACCACTGAAGCTTTCTTT
TRBV28	-	TRBJ1-4	-	CASSLQRSSNEKLFF	TGTGCCAGCAGTCTTCAGAGGAGCTCTAATGAAAAACTGTTTTTT
TRBV19	-	TRBJ1-3	-	CASFDRGSPERNTIYF	TGTGCCAGTTTCGACCGGGGGTCCCCCGAGCGAAACACCATATATTTT
TRBV13	TRBD1	TRBJ2-5	-	CASSPGRKDRGETQYF	TGTGCCAGCAGCCCGGGGCGAAAAGACAGGGGGGAGACCCAGTACTTC
TRBV18	TRBD1	TRBJ1-1	-	CASSRDRYQKRTEAFF	TGTGCCAGCTCACGGGACAGGTACCAAAAACGCACTGAAGCTTTCTTT